A single sample gave rise to the 21 T cell receptor beta chains below, sequenced in a study of CD8+ T cells in alopecia areata. Alopecia areata patients had lesional scalp punch biopsies and peripheral blood taken from them. RNA extraction was followed by reverse transcription into cDNA, which acted as the sequencing template. Here immunoSEQ multiplex PCR was the method, and the copy in TCRdb shows in-frame clones only, minus some. The profile shows about 14,000 clones, 55% to 70% of them singletons. The sample consisted of skin, taken at week 0. All receptors derive from a human donor with alopecia areata.

The rearrangement links TRBV7-6 to TRBJ1-2; no reliable D call. Germline loops: CDR1 SGHVS, CDR2 FNYEAQ. This CDR3 spans 9 amino acids. Trimming stripped 3 bases from V and 14 bases from J, with 7 bases between. CDR3 residues: CASSLKRTF. Here the CDR3 DNA reads TGTGCCAGCAGCTTGAAAAGGACCTTC.

The chain carries TRBV4-1 and TRBJ2-1, with unresolved D. The CDR3 runs 16 residues. Deletions cut 1 base from V and 7 bases from J, with 17 bases between. Germline V gene data show CDR1 as MGHRA and CDR2 as YSYEKL. The CDR3 DNA reads TGCGCCAGCAGCCAAGGAGACGGCCCTACCGGAAATGAGCAGTTCTTC. Translated, it gives CASSQGDGPTGNEQFF.

This chain connects TRBV4-1 to TRBJ2-1, with 11 bases matching TRBD2. This CDR3 contains 16 residues. V dropped 2 bases and J dropped 7; count of bases not matched to a gene: 7. CDR1 is MGHRA and CDR2 is YSYEKL in the germline V gene. The DNA of the CDR3 is TGCGCCAGCAGCCAACCACTAGCGGGGGTAATGAATGAGCAGTTCTTC. This gives the protein CASSQPLAGVMNEQFF.

This clone showed up just a few times. DNA for the CDR3: TGCGCCAGCAGCCAAGTTCTATTCTCACCCCTCCACTTT. It codes for CASSQVLFSPLHF. The chain has TRBV4-1 and TRBJ1-6; D not certain. V lost 1 base and J 10 bases, leaving 8 bases between the germline ends. Germline CDR1 reads MGHRA; CDR2 reads YSYEKL. The CDR3 runs to 13 residues.

This clone has more than one count but fewer than ten. V gene TRBV5-4 combines with J gene TRBJ2-3, with D possibly TRBD1 on 5 matching bases. The CDR3 is 16 amino acids. Germline CDR1 is SGHNT and CDR2 is YYREEE (reference sequence). V lost 3 bases to trimming and J lost 0 bases, with 14 bases between them. The CDR3 nucleotides read TGTGCCAGCAGCTCACAGGCCAGGTGGAGCACAGATACGCAGTATTTT. This sequence encodes CASSSQARWSTDTQYF.

The genes are TRBV7-6 and TRBJ2-3; D call uncertain. Germline V gene data show CDR1 as SGHVS and CDR2 as FNYEAQ. The V gene lost 2 bases and the J gene lost 2 bases, with 11 bases spanning the gap. This CDR3 has 15 residues. In nucleotides, the CDR3 is TGTGCCAGCAGCTTACTCGGGCTTCCCACAGATACGCAGTATTTT. It specifies CASSLLGLPTDTQYF.

This clone was counted a few times. The chain joins TRBV5-1 to TRBJ2-7; maybe TRBD2 (5 bases). The germline gives CDR1 SGHRS, CDR2 YFSETQ. V was clipped by 4 bases and J by 0 bases, with 14 bases between them. The length of the CDR3 is 15 residues. The CDR3 here is CASSPSVGSSYEQYF. Written as DNA, the CDR3 is TGCGCCAGCAGCCCCTCCGTGGGGAGCTCCTACGAGCAGTACTTC.

The chain is built from TRBV6-5 and TRBJ2-1; no clear D gene. CDR1 and CDR2 (germline): MNHEY, SVGAGI. The length of the CDR3 is 13 residues. Between the trimmed V and J ends, which lost 5 bases and 10 bases, there was a span of 15 bases. CDR3 in amino acids: CASSTIESGEQFF. The CDR3 region has the DNA TGTGCCAGCAGTACGATAGAGAGTGGAGAGCAGTTCTTC.

This chain links TRBV7-6 with TRBJ2-5; no clear D gene. This CDR3 has 11 amino acids. Germline V gene data show CDR1 as SGHVS and CDR2 as FNYEAQ. V shed 4 bases and J shed 1 base, with 1 base lying between them. The CDR3 DNA reads as TGTGCCAGCAGCTCCCAAGAGACCCAGTACTTC. Translating it yields CASSSQETQYF.

V usage is TRBV2 and J usage is TRBJ2-5, with TRBD1 matching 7 bases. J lost 5 bases, V lost 2 bases, and 11 bases had no gene match. Germline CDR1 and CDR2: SNHLY and FYNNEI. The CDR3 loop spans 16 amino acids. For the CDR3, the DNA is TGTGCCAGCAGTGAATATGGGAGACAGGGTATTGAGACCCAGTACTTC. Its translation: CASSEYGRQGIETQYF.

This sequence joins TRBV18 and TRBJ2-1; 8 nucleotides align to TRBD1. CDR3 length equals 17 residues. Germline-derived CDR1 and CDR2 are KGHSH and LQKENI. J lost 5 bases, V lost 0 bases, and 9 bases had no gene match. CDR3 DNA sequence: TGTGCCAGCTCACCACCAAATAGAGCGACAGGGGACAATGAGCAGTTCTTC. Encoded protein: CASSPPNRATGDNEQFF.

The chain couples TRBV7-9 to TRBJ1-4, with D perhaps matching TRBD1 (5 bases). The CDR3 sequence is 13 residues long. V shed 1 base and J shed 13 bases, with 13 bases lying between them. CDR1 and CDR2 (germline): SEHNR, FQNEAQ (reference sequence). DNA of the CDR3: TGTGCCAGCAGCTTAGACTCAGGGATCTCACTGTTTTTT. Amino acid sequence: CASSLDSGISLFF.

The rearrangement links TRBV7-6 to TRBJ2-6, with D tentatively TRBD1 (6 bases). The CDR3 covers 17 residues. V lost 2 bases to trimming and J lost 1 base, with 12 bases between them. Germline V gives CDR1 SGHVS, CDR2 FNYEAQ. As DNA, the CDR3 is TGTGCCAGCAGCTTATGGCAGGGGCCATCTGGGGCCAACGTCCTGACTTTC. Residues: CASSLWQGPSGANVLTF.

This clone was observed a single time. This chain connects TRBV27 to TRBJ2-5; tentative D call: TRBD2 (5 bases). CDR3 length equals 14 residues. The germline V gene has CDR1 MNHEY and CDR2 SMNVEV (reference sequence). V lost 5 bases and J lost 3, with 13 bases in between. The CDR3 DNA reads TGTGCCAGCAGTAATCACGGACTTAAAGAGACCCAGTACTTC. Translating it yields CASSNHGLKETQYF.

This clone occurred a few times. The V and J genes are TRBV30 and TRBJ1-2, with a weak D call TRBD1 (6 bases). With 4 bases removed from V and 7 bases from J, the gap between germline ends came to 16 bases. The CDR3 runs 13 residues. Germline CDR1 is GTSNPN and CDR2 is SVGIG (reference sequence). CDR3 DNA: TGTGCCTGGATGTCCCACAGGGACATTGGCTACACCTTC. As protein: CAWMSHRDIGYTF.

V and J are TRBV7-8 and TRBJ2-7; D is uncertain. Trimming left V 1 base short and J 3 bases short, with 7 bases between. The CDR3 loop spans 13 amino acids. Germline V CDR1 and CDR2: SGHVS, FQNEAQ. CDR3 DNA: TGTGCCAGCAGCTTAGAACACCACTACGAGCAGTACTTC. Translated, it gives CASSLEHHYEQYF.

V usage is TRBV18 and J usage is TRBJ2-2; weak D call: TRBD2 (6 bases). Germline lookup yields CDR1 KGHSH and CDR2 LQKENI. Trimming stripped 2 bases from V and 4 bases from J, with 14 bases between. This CDR3 contains 16 residues. The CDR3 bases are TGTGCCAGCTCACCAGCCACGGGGGTACCCACCGGGGAGCTGTTTTTT. This gives the protein CASSPATGVPTGELFF. The full variable domain, its missing parts supplied by reference TRBV18 and TRBJ2-2, is NAGVMQNPRHLVRRRGQEARLRCSPMKGHSHVYWYRQLPEEGLKFMVYLQKENIIDESGMPKERFSAEFPKEGPSILRIQQVVRGDSAAYFCASSPATGVPTGELFFGEGSRLTVL.

V usage is TRBV7-8 and J usage is TRBJ1-6, with D tentatively TRBD1 (5 bases). V lost 5 bases and J lost 7, with 12 bases in between. The CDR3 has 14 amino acids. Germline V gives CDR1 SGHVS, CDR2 FQNEAQ. Written as DNA, the CDR3 is TGTGCCAGCAGCGTACGGGACCTCAATTCACCCCTCCACTTT. This sequence encodes CASSVRDLNSPLHF.

This clone has just a few counts. The chain carries TRBV7-9 and TRBJ1-1; D not resolved. V was cut by 1 base and J by 4 bases, with 10 bases left in between. This CDR3 is built from 14 residues. The germline gives CDR1 SEHNR, CDR2 FQNEAQ (reference sequence). The CDR3 DNA reads as TGTGCCAGCAGCTTAGGGGATGATACCACTGAAGCTTTCTTT. Its protein product is CASSLGDDTTEAFF.

The chain employs TRBV25-1 and TRBJ2-3; possible D gene TRBD2, 5 bases. V shed 6 bases and J shed 5 bases, with 15 bases lying between them. The CDR3 has 14 residues. The germline V gene encodes CDR1 MGHDK and CDR2 SYGVNS. The CDR3 DNA reads as TGTGCCAGCAGAGGCGCGGGTGGTAAAGATACGCAGTATTTT. This encodes CASRGAGGKDTQYF.

This clone has only a few counts. The genes are TRBV5-1 and TRBJ2-2; no definite D call. The CDR3 has 15 residues. The ends were cut back, 0 bases at V and 3 bases at J, with 9 bases in the middle. Looked up from germline, CDR1 is SGHRS and CDR2 is YFSETQ. CDR3 loop: CASSLAGQYTGELFF. CDR3 nucleotide sequence: TGCGCCAGCAGCTTGGCGGGCCAATACACCGGGGAGCTGTTTTTT.